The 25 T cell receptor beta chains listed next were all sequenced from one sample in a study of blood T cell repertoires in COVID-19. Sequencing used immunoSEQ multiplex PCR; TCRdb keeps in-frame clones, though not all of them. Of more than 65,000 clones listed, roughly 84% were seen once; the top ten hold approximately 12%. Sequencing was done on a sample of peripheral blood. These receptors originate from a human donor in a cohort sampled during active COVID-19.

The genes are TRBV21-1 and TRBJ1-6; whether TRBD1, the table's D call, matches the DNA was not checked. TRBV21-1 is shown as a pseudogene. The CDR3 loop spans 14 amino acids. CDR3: CASNEDTPNSPLHF. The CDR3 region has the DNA TGTGCCAGCAATGAGGACACCCCAAATTCACCCCTCCACTTT.

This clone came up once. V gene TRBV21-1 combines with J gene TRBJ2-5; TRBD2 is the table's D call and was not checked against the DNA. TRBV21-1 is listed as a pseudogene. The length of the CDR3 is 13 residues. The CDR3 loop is CAPGLPPPETQYF. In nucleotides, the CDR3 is TGTGCCCCGGGACTACCCCCCCCGGAGACCCAGTACTTC.

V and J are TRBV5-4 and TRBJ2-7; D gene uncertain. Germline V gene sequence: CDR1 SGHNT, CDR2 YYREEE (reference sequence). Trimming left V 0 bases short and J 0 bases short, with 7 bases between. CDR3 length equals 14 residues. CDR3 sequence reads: CASSLGSSSYEQYF. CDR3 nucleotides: TGTGCCAGCAGCTTGGGATCGAGCTCCTACGAGCAGTACTTC. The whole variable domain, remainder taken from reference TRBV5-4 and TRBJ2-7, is ETGVTQSPTHLIKTRGQQVTLRCSSQSGHNTVSWYQQALGQGPQFIFQYYREEENGRGNFPPRFSGLQFPNYSSELNVNALELDDSALYLCASSLGSSSYEQYFGPGTRLTVT.

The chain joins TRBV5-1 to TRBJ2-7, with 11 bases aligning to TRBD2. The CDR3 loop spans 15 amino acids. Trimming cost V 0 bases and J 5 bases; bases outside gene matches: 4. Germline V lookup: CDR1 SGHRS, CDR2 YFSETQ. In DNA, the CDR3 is TGCGCCAGCAGCTTGGAGACTAGCGGGAACAACGAGCAGTACTTC. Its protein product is CASSLETSGNNEQYF.

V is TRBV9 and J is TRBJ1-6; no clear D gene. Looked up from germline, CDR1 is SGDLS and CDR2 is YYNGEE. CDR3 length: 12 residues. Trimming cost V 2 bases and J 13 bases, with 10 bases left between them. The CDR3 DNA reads TGTGCCAGCAGCGTTTCCGGCGGGCCCCTCCACTTT. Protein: CASSVSGGPLHF.

In DNA, the CDR3 is TGTGCCAGCGAGAGGATCTCCTACGAGCAGTACTTC. It translates to CASERISYEQYF. The J gene is TRBJ2-7, the V gene TRBV2; D remains ambiguous. Trimming cost V 8 bases and J 0 bases, with 8 bases left between them. The CDR3 is 12 residues long. Germline V gene sequence: CDR1 SNHLY, CDR2 FYNNEI.

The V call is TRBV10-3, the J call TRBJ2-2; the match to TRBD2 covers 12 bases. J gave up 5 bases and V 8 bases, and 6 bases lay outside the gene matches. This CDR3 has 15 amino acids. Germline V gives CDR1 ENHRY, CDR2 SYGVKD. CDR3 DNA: TGTGCCATCTCCGTTACTAGCGGGGGGACCGGGGAGCTGTTTTTT. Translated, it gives CAISVTSGGTGELFF.

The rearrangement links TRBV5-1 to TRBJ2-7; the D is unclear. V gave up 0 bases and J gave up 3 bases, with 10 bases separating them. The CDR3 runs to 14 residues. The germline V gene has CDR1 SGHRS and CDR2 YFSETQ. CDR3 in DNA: TGCGCCAGCAGCTTGGAAGCGTTAATCTACGAGCAGTACTTC. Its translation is CASSLEALIYEQYF. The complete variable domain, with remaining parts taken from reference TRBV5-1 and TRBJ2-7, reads KAGVTQTPRYLIKTRGQQVTLSCSPISGHRSVSWYQQTPGQGLQFLFEYFSETQRNKGNFPGRFSGRQFSNSRSEMNVSTLELGDSALYLCASSLEALIYEQYFGPGTRLTVT.

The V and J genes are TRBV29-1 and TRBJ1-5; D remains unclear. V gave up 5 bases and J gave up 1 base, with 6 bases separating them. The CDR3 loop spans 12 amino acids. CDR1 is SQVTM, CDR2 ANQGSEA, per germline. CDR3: CSVKASNQPQHF. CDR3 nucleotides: TGCAGCGTTAAAGCGAGCAATCAGCCCCAGCATTTT.

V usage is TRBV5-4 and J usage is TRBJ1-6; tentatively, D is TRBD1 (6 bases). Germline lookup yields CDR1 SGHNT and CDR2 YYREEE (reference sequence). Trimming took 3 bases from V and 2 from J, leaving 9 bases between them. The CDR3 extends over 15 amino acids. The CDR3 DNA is TGTGCCAGCAGCTACGGACAGCCCTATAATTCACCCCTCCACTTT. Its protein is CASSYGQPYNSPLHF. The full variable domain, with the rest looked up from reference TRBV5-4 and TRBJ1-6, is ETGVTQSPTHLIKTRGQQVTLRCSSQSGHNTVSWYQQALGQGPQFIFQYYREEENGRGNFPPRFSGLQFPNYSSELNVNALELDDSALYLCASSYGQPYNSPLHFGNGTRLTVT.

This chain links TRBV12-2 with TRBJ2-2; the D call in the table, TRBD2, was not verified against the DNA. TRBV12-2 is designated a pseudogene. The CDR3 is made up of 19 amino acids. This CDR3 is CASRLARLGQGGDTGELFF. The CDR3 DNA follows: TGTGCAAGTCGCTTAGCCAGATTGGGCCAAGGAGGGGACACCGGGGAGCTGTTTTTT.

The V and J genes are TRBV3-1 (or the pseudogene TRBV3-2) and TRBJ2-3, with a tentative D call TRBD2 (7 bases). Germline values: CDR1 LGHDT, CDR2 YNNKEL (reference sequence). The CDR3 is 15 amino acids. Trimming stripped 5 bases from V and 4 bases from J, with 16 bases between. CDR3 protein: CASSSIGGAADTQYF. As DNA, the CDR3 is TGTGCCAGCAGCTCCATAGGGGGGGCCGCAGATACGCAGTATTTT.

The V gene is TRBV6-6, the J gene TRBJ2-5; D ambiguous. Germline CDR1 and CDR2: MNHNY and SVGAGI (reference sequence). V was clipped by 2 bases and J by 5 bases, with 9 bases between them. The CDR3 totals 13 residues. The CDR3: CASSYGSWETQYF. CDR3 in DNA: TGTGCCAGCAGTTACGGTAGCTGGGAGACCCAGTACTTC.

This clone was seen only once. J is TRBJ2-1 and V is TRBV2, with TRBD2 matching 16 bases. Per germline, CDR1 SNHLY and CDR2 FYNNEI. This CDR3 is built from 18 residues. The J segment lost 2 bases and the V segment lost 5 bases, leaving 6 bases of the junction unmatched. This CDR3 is CASSTTGTSGGAYNEQFF. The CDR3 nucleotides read TGTGCCAGCAGTACAACCGGGACTAGCGGGGGGGCCTACAATGAGCAGTTCTTC.

CDR3 amino acids: CASSYLGGREKLFF. The CDR3 region has the DNA TGTGCCAGCAGTTACCTTGGGGGCCGTGAAAAACTGTTTTTT. The chain combines TRBV6-5 with TRBJ1-4; possible D gene TRBD1, 6 bases. The CDR3 runs to 14 residues. CDR1 and CDR2 from the germline V gene are MNHEY and SVGAGI. Trimming pared 2 bases from V and 7 bases from J, leaving 11 bases between.

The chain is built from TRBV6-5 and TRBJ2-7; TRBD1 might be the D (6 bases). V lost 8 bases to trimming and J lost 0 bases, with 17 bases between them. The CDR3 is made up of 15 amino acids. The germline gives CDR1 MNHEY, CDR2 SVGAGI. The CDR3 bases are TGTGCCAGCGCTCTCCTGGGGGCGGCCTCCTACGAGCAGTACTTC. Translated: CASALLGAASYEQYF.

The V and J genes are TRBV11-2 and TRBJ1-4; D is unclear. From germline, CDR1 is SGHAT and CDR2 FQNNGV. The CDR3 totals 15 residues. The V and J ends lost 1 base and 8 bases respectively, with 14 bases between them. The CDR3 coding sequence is TGTGCCAGCAGCTTAGCGGGGAGGGTTGGGGAAAAACTGTTTTTT. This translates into CASSLAGRVGEKLFF.

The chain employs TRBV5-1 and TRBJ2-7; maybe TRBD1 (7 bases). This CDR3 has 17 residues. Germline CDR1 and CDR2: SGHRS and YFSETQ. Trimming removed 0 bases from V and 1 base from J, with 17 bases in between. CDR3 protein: CASSLAGTGEVSYEQYF. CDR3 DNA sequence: TGCGCCAGCAGCTTGGCCGGAACAGGGGAGGTATCCTACGAGCAGTACTTC.

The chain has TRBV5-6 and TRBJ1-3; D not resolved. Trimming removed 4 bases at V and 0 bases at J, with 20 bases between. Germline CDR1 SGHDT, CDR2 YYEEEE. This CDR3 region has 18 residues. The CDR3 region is CASSRLNIQGYSGNTIYF. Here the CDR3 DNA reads TGTGCCAGCAGCCGACTCAATATACAAGGCTACTCTGGAAACACCATATATTTT.

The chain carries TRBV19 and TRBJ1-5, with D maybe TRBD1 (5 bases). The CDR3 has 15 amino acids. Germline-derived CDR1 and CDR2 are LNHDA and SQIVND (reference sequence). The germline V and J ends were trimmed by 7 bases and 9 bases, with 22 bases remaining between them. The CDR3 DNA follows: TGTGCCAGTACTCCCGGCGGGGGACCCTATCGGCCCCAGCATTTT. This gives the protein CASTPGGGPYRPQHF.

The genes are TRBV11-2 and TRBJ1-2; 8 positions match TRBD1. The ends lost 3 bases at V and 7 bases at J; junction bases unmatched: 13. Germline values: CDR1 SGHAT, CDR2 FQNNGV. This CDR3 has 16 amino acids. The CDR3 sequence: CASSFTDRAKGSGYTF. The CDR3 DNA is TGTGCCAGCAGCTTTACGGACAGGGCGAAAGGTAGTGGCTACACCTTC.

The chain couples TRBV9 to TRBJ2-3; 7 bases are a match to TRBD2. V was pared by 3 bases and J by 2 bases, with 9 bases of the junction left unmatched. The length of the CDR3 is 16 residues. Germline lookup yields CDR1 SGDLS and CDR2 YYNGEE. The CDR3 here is CASSGLSSGNTDTQYF. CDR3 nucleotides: TGTGCCAGCAGCGGTCTATCTAGCGGCAACACAGATACGCAGTATTTT.

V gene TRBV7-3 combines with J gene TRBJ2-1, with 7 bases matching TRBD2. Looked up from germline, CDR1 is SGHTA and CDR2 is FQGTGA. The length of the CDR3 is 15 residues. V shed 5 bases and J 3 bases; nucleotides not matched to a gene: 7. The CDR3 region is CASSPGLADYNEQFF. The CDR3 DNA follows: TGTGCCAGCAGCCCGGGGCTAGCGGACTACAATGAGCAGTTCTTC.

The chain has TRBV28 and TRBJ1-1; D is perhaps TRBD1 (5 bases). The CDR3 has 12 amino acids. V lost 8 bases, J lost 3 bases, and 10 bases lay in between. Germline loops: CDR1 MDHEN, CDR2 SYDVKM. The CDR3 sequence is CASEGVYTEAFF. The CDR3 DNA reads TGTGCCAGCGAAGGGGTTTACACTGAAGCTTTCTTT.

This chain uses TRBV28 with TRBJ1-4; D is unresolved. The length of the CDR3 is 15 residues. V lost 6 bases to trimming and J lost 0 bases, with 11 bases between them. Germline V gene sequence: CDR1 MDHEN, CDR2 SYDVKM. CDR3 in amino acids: CASSRKQPTNEKLFF. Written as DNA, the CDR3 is TGTGCCAGCAGCCGAAAACAACCAACTAATGAAAAACTGTTTTTT.